The clone carrying this TCR beta chain has more than one count but fewer than ten. Its antigen is undetermined. Through a sample-barcoded 5' primer and a J-beta primer mix, a second PCR was run for roughly 7 to 11 cycles. TCRdb ran MiXCR on the 5' RACE reads and lists one entry per CDR3 protein. Among around 1,000,000 distinct CDR3 sequences listed, almost 25% were seen once. This record comes from a study of blood T cells in healthy people across ages. The V end lost 5 bases, the J end lost 1 base, and 8 bases lay between the germline ends. The CDR3 extends over 13 amino acids. Germline loops: CDR1 SNHLY, CDR2 FYNNEI. Sample donors were healthy Caucasian individuals that came from Russia, aged 6 to 90. Study-wide points: A roughly linear fall in TCR beta diversity per million T cells was seen with increasing age.

These data were also filed under a second study, of T cells of mothers and their children.

The sequence derives from a girl aged 2 to 9 in good health. This chain connects TRBV2 to TRBJ1-1, with D unclear. Sequencing was done on a sample of blood. The DNA of the CDR3 is TGTGCCAGCAGTCAACAGAGGAACACTGAAGCTTTCTTT. Protein: CASSQQRNTEAFF.